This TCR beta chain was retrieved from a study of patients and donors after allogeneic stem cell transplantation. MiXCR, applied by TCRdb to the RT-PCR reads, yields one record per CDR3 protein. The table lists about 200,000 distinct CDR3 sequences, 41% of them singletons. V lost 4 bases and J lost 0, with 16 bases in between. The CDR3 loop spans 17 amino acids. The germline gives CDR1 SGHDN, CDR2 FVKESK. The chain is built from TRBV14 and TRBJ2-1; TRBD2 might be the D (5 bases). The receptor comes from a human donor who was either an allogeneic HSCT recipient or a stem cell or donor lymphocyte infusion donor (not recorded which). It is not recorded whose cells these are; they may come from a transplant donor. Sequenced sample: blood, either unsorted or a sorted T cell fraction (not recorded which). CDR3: CASSPQAATSSYNEQFF. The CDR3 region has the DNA TGTGCCAGCAGCCCCCAAGCGGCTACGAGCTCCTACAATGAGCAGTTCTTC.